This T cell receptor beta chain was sequenced for a study of PD-L1 blockade in urothelial cancer. Across the whole study: Male sex and bladder-origin urothelial cancer were recorded for about 90% of the roughly 30 patients. Regarding the study as a whole: Pretreatment TCR clonality in blood, when below the median, was predictive of better survival.

Into every PCR, synthetic TCR analog templates were spiked. Here immunoSEQ multiplex PCR was the method, and the copy in TCRdb shows in-frame clones only, minus some. This sample has 65,000 to 80,000 clones, with roughly 80% found just once. As for this clone: The antigen remains unidentified.

The clonotype originates from a man aged 70 or older with urothelial cancer. The input for sequencing was PBMCs, taken around atezolizumab (anti-PD-L1) treatment.

The CDR3 loop is CASKTPEGAKSSGANVLTF. DNA for the CDR3: TGTGCCAGCAAAACCCCGGAGGGGGCGAAGAGCTCTGGGGCCAACGTCCTGACTTTC. This rearrangement joins TRBV2 to TRBJ2-6; tentative D call: TRBD1 (7 bases). The CDR3 totals 19 residues. V lost 7 bases to trimming and J lost 0 bases, with 22 bases between them. Germline V gene data show CDR1 as SNHLY and CDR2 as FYNNEI.